This entry is about one T cell receptor (beta chain). In the original analysis: Estimation of nucleated cell counts was performed using reference gene primer amplification. Using immunoSEQ multiplex PCR, the repertoire was profiled, and TCRdb retains in-frame clones only, with some absent. The DNA was the basis for D and trimming; V, J and clone size are from that table. The sample contains under 300,000 clones, approximately 84% of which appear only once. Self-reported history from a screening survey and questionnaire set each donor's cohort. Cohort 3 donors counted as recovered after two negative PCRs, clearance, or resolved symptoms. Germline CDR1 reads LNHNV; CDR2 reads YYDKDF (reference sequence). The CDR3 covers 15 residues. V lost 3 bases to trimming and J lost 7 bases; unmatched junction nucleotides: 6. These data are taken from a study of blood T cell repertoires in COVID-19. Study details: From T cells, B-cell-depleted T cells, or PBMCs came the material, which was cDNA or gDNA.

The chain recombines TRBV15 with TRBJ2-2, with 9 bases identical to TRBD1. The sequence was collected from a man between 50 and 59 years old who had recovered from COVID-19. The sample consisted of PBMCs or T cells enriched from blood (not recorded which). The CDR3 DNA sequence: TGTGCCACCAGCAGTCCGGGACAGGGAGGCGGGGAGCTGTTTTTT. Amino acids: CATSSPGQGGGELFF.